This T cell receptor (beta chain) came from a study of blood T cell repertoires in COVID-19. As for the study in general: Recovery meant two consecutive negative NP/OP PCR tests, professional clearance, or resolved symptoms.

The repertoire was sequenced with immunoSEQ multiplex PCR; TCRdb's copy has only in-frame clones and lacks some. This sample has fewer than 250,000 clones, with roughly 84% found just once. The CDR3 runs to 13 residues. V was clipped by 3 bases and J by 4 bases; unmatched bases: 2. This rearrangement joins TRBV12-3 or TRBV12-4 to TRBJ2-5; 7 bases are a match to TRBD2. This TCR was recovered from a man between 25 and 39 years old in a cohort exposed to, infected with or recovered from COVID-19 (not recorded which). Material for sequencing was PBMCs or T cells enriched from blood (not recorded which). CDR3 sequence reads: CASSLVAGETQYF. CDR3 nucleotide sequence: TGTGCCAGCAGTTTGGTAGCGGGAGAGACCCAGTACTTC.